The 14 T cell receptor beta chains reported below all come from one sample, sequenced in a study of blood T cells in healthy people across ages. Through a sample-barcoded 5' primer and a J-beta primer mix, a second PCR was run for 7 to 11 cycles. In TCRdb, the 5' RACE reads were re-called with MiXCR into one record per CDR3 protein. The sample lists some 1.8 million distinct CDR3 sequences, about two fifths occurring once. Sequenced input: blood. The receptors come from a human donor in good health.

There are a few counts of this clonotype. The V and J genes are TRBV4-3 and TRBJ1-1; 7 positions agree with TRBD1. Germline V gives CDR1 LGHNA, CDR2 YSLEER. This CDR3 has 15 residues. After removal of 3 bases from V and 3 bases from J, the junction contained 7 bases not matched to a gene. CDR3 in DNA: TGCGCCAGCAGCCACCCAGGACAGGTCGACACTGAAGCTTTCTTT. As protein: CASSHPGQVDTEAFF.

The chain has TRBV7-2 and TRBJ1-5; the D gene is possibly TRBD1 (5 bases). Germline V lookup: CDR1 SGHTA, CDR2 FQGNSA. V lost 5 bases, J lost 5 bases, and 13 bases lay in between. The CDR3 covers 14 residues. CDR3 coding DNA: TGTGCCAGCAGCCATTGGGGCAGTTATCAGCCCCAGCATTTT. Translating gives CASSHWGSYQPQHF.

Only a few counts were recorded for this clonotype. The gene calls are TRBV5-6 and TRBJ2-5; D possibly matches TRBD1 or TRBD2 (5 bases each). Trimming took 2 bases from V and 2 from J, leaving 16 bases between them. This CDR3 region has 16 residues. The germline V gene has CDR1 SGHDT and CDR2 YYEEEE. The CDR3 nucleotides read TGTGCCAGCAGCTTATATTTTATGGGGGAACAAGAGACCCAGTACTTC. This translates into CASSLYFMGEQETQYF. Supplemented by reference TRBV5-6 and TRBJ2-5, the full variable domain reads DAGVTQSPTHLIKTRGQQVTLRCSPKSGHDTVSWYQQALGQGPQFIFQYYEEEERQRGNFPDRFSGHQFPNYSSELNVNALLLGDSALYLCASSLYFMGEQETQYFGPGTRLLVL.

This sequence joins TRBV24-1 and TRBJ2-5, with D maybe TRBD2 (5 bases). CDR3 length: 16 residues. V lost 4 bases and J 3 bases, leaving 17 bases between the germline ends. CDR1 is KGHDR, CDR2 SFDVKD, per germline. The CDR3 nucleotides are TGTGCCACCAGTGAGCCTTCACGGGGTGGGAAAGAGACCCAGTACTTC. It is translated as CATSEPSRGGKETQYF.

With respect to this clonotype: A read error may account for a junction end that differs from germline. The chain couples TRBV20-1 to TRBJ2-7; TRBD1 is a possible D gene (6 bases). The assigned J gene may be wrong: the sequence end matches TRBJ2-5 better. The CDR3 is 13 residues long. Germline CDR1 DFQATT, CDR2 SNEGSKA (reference sequence). Here the CDR3 reads CGARDRQEETQYF. In nucleotides, the CDR3 is TGCGGTGCTAGAGACCGACAGGAAGAGACCCAGTACTTC.

The rearrangement uses TRBV5-6 and TRBJ2-5, with unresolved D. Trimming took 0 bases from V and 5 from J, leaving 11 bases between them. Germline values: CDR1 SGHDT, CDR2 YYEEEE. This CDR3 is 14 amino acids long. As DNA, the CDR3 is TGTGCCAGCAGCTTGGGATACTCGGCGGAGACCCAGTACTTC. Its translation is CASSLGYSAETQYF.

This clonotype has more than one count but fewer than ten. The rearrangement uses TRBV11-2 and TRBJ1-2; 7 positions agree with TRBD1. J gave up 6 bases and V 5 bases, and 24 bases lay outside the gene matches. There are 19 residues in the CDR3. CDR1 SGHAT and CDR2 FQNNGV come from the germline V gene. CDR3 sequence: CASSLLRAYPRGTEDGYTF. CDR3 nucleotide sequence: TGTGCCAGCAGCCTCCTTAGAGCGTATCCGAGGGGGACAGAAGATGGCTACACCTTC.

The chain employs TRBV7-3 and TRBJ1-1; the D gene is possibly TRBD1 (6 bases). From germline, CDR1 is SGHTA and CDR2 FQGTGA. V was pared by 5 bases and J by 7 bases, with 14 bases between. The CDR3 has 13 amino acids. CDR3 DNA sequence: TGTGCCAGCAGCGCACAGGGTGGGGATGAAGCTTTCTTT. Amino acids: CASSAQGGDEAFF.

This chain connects TRBV6-5 to TRBJ1-1, with 9 bases that match TRBD1. The V segment lost 7 bases and the J segment 8 bases; nucleotides outside the gene matches: 14. The CDR3 totals 15 residues. Germline V gene sequence: CDR1 MNHEY, CDR2 SVGAGI. Here the CDR3 DNA reads TGTGCCAGCACCTTGTCGAGGGCGACAGGGGGAGAAGCTTTCTTT. Its translation is CASTLSRATGGEAFF.

V usage is TRBV24-1 and J usage is TRBJ2-2; either TRBD1 or TRBD2 may supply D (5 bases each). This CDR3 comprises 15 residues. V gave up 3 bases and J gave up 6 bases, with 13 bases separating them. Germline V lookup: CDR1 KGHDR, CDR2 SFDVKD. CDR3 protein: CATSDILGDPGELFF. CDR3 nucleotide sequence: TGTGCCACCAGTGATATCCTGGGGGATCCCGGGGAGCTGTTTTTT.

This sequence joins TRBV5-1 and TRBJ1-1, with 8 bases aligning to TRBD1. V trimming: 8 bases; J trimming: 4 bases; junction bases outside the gene matches: 10. Germline-derived CDR1 and CDR2 are SGHRS and YFSETQ. The CDR3 is 14 amino acids. CDR3 sequence reads: CASRQGASGTEAFF. In DNA form, the CDR3 reads TGCGCCAGTAGGCAGGGGGCATCGGGCACTGAAGCTTTCTTT. Supplemented by reference TRBV5-1 and TRBJ1-1, the full variable domain reads KAGVTQTPRYLIKTRGQQVTLSCSPISGHRSVSWYQQTPGQGLQFLFEYFSETQRNKGNFPGRFSGRQFSNSRSEMNVSTLELGDSALYLCASRQGASGTEAFFGQGTRLTVV.

This clonotype was counted a few times. This chain's CDR3 is CASSQFGTMGENTEAFF. CDR3 in DNA: TGTGCCAGCAGCCAATTCGGGACTATGGGCGAGAACACTGAAGCTTTCTTT. The V and J genes are TRBV14 and TRBJ1-1, with D tentatively TRBD1 (5 bases). CDR1 and CDR2 (germline): SGHDN, FVKESK. This CDR3 comprises 17 residues. The V end was cut by 2 bases, the J end by 1 base, with 17 bases between.

This clonotype appeared a few times. This chain connects TRBV6-1 to TRBJ1-2; weak D call: TRBD1 (6 bases). The CDR3 is 12 residues long. V was pared by 7 bases and J by 8 bases, with 14 bases between. CDR1 is MNHNS, CDR2 SASEGT, per germline. CDR3 nucleotide sequence: TGTGCCAGCAAAATAGGGGGGACCGGCTACACCTTC. This encodes CASKIGGTGYTF.

This clonotype occurred a few times. The chain carries TRBV9 and TRBJ2-1; the match to TRBD2 covers 12 bases. The CDR3 runs to 16 residues. CDR1 and CDR2 (germline): SGDLS, YYNGEE. J gave up 5 bases and V 4 bases, and 7 bases lay outside the gene matches. CDR3 sequence (DNA): TGTGCCAGCAGCCATCGACTAGCGGGGGACAACAATGAGCAGTTCTTC. This codes for CASSHRLAGDNNEQFF. The whole variable domain, filled in from reference TRBV9 and TRBJ2-1, reads DSGVTQTPKHLITATGQRVTLRCSPRSGDLSVYWYQQSLDQGLQFLIQYYNGEERAKGNILERFSAQQFPDLHSELNLSSLELGDSALYFCASSHRLAGDNNEQFFGPGTRLTVL.